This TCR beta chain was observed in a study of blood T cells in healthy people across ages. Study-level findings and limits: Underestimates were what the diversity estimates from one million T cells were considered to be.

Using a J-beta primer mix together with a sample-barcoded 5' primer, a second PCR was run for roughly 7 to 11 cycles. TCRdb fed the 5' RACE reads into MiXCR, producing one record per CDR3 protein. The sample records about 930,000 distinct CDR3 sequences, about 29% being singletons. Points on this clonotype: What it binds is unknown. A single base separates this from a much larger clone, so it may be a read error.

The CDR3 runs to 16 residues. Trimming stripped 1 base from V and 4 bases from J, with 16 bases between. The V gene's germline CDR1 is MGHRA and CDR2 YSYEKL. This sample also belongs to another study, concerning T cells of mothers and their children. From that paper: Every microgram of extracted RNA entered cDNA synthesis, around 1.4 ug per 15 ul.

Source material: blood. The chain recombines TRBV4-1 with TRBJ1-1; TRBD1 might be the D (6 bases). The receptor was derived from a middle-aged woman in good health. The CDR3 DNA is TGCGCCAGCAGCCAAGGGGAGGGGGGGGTGAGCACTGAAGCTTTCTTT. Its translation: CASSQGEGGVSTEAFF.